Presented here are 11 T cell receptor beta chains from one specimen sequenced in a study of T cell changes during pregnancy in multiple sclerosis. Produced via immunoSEQ multiplex PCR; TCRdb's table is partial and in-frame only. The sample contains about 32,000 clones, roughly nine tenths of which appear only once. This material consisted of CD8+ T cells from peripheral blood mononuclear cells, taken in the second trimester of pregnancy. Receptors originate from a female donor with multiple sclerosis, enrolled in a pregnancy study.

The sample holds a few counts of this clone. The chain employs TRBV7-9 and TRBJ2-7; 9 nucleotides align to TRBD1. V dropped 3 bases and J dropped 4; count of bases not matched to a gene: 4. This CDR3 is built from 14 residues. The germline V gene has CDR1 SEHNR and CDR2 FQNEAQ (reference sequence). Here the CDR3 reads CASSLEQGAYEQYF. For the CDR3, the DNA is TGTGCCAGCAGCTTGGAACAGGGGGCTTACGAGCAGTACTTC.

The chain recombines TRBV6-1 with TRBJ1-5, with 8 nucleotides matching TRBD1. With 1 base clipped from V and 3 bases from J, the junction kept 14 bases outside the gene matches. The germline V gene encodes CDR1 MNHNS and CDR2 SASEGT. There are 19 residues in the CDR3. The CDR3 region is CASSEGGGRGLQVNQPQHF. CDR3 bases: TGTGCCAGCAGTGAAGGGGGGGGCAGGGGGCTTCAGGTCAATCAGCCCCAGCATTTT.

V and J are TRBV7-9 and TRBJ1-3; D call uncertain. Germline lookup yields CDR1 SEHNR and CDR2 FQNEAQ (reference sequence). This CDR3 contains 15 residues. The V end lost 5 bases, the J end lost 5 bases, and 16 bases lay between the germline ends. CDR3 amino acids: CASSPPGDPRNTIYF. The CDR3 bases are TGTGCCAGCAGCCCACCGGGAGATCCAAGAAACACCATATATTTT.

The CDR3 protein is CATSRGGAVNEKLFF. The CDR3 nucleotides are TGTGCCACCAGCAGAGGCGGGGCAGTTAATGAAAAACTGTTTTTT. J is TRBJ1-4 and V is TRBV15, with a weak D call TRBD1 (5 bases). Trimming pared 1 base from V and 4 bases from J, leaving 10 bases between. Germline V gene lookup returns CDR1 LNHNV and CDR2 YYDKDF (reference sequence). The CDR3 has 15 residues.

This clone came up once. The rearrangement uses TRBV5-4 and TRBJ1-1; maybe TRBD1 (5 bases). The CDR3 length is 12 residues. The germline V gene encodes CDR1 SGHNT and CDR2 YYREEE (reference sequence). V was trimmed by 4 bases and J by 6 bases, leaving 10 bases between them. The CDR3 nucleotides are TGTGCCAGCAGCGGGGCGGGGCCTGAAGCTTTCTTT. This sequence encodes CASSGAGPEAFF.

The gene calls are TRBV27 and TRBJ1-5; TRBD1 matches 8 bases. Germline V lookup: CDR1 MNHEY, CDR2 SMNVEV (reference sequence). The CDR3 is made up of 15 amino acids. The V gene end was trimmed by 2 bases and the J gene end by 1 base; junction bases not matched to a gene: 1. The CDR3 DNA follows: TGTGCCAGCAGTTTAAGGACAGGGAGCAATCAGCCCCAGCATTTT. It encodes CASSLRTGSNQPQHF.

This clone occurred once. The chain links TRBV6-1 to TRBJ1-5, with D perhaps TRBD1 (6 bases). Germline-derived CDR1 and CDR2 are MNHNS and SASEGT. With 4 bases removed from V and 9 bases from J, the gap between germline ends came to 22 bases. This CDR3 has 16 amino acids. The CDR3: CASSASRGHGRMPQHF. In DNA, the CDR3 is TGTGCCAGCAGTGCTTCCAGGGGCCACGGTCGTATGCCCCAGCATTTT.

This clone has a single count. Within the sample, other DNA sequences also encode this same CDR3. The chain combines TRBV2 with TRBJ2-7, with a possible D match to TRBD2 (5 bases). The CDR3 consists of 10 residues. Germline loops: CDR1 SNHLY, CDR2 FYNNEI. Trimming removed 4 bases from V and 7 bases from J, with 5 bases in between. The CDR3 DNA sequence: TGTGCCAGCAGTGGGAGGGAGCAGTACTTC. This codes for CASSGREQYF.

This sequence joins TRBV13 and TRBJ2-2, with 11 nucleotides matching TRBD2. Germline lookup yields CDR1 PRHDT and CDR2 FYEKMQ (reference sequence). The V and J ends lost 5 bases and 6 bases, in that order; junction bases with no gene match: 8. CDR3 size: 16 residues. The chain's CDR3 is CASSEKLAGVSGELFF. In DNA, the CDR3 is TGTGCCAGCAGCGAGAAACTAGCGGGAGTGTCCGGGGAGCTGTTTTTT.

J is TRBJ2-1 and V is TRBV18; the D is unclear. Trimming took 3 bases from V and 0 from J, leaving 9 bases between them. This CDR3 region has 15 residues. CDR1 and CDR2 (germline): KGHSH, LQKENI. CDR3 DNA: TGTGCCAGCTCACCCCTCTTGAGCTCCTACAATGAGCAGTTCTTC. Protein sequence: CASSPLLSSYNEQFF. Using reference TRBV18 and TRBJ2-1 for the parts outside the CDR3, the full variable domain is NAGVMQNPRHLVRRRGQEARLRCSPMKGHSHVYWYRQLPEEGLKFMVYLQKENIIDESGMPKERFSAEFPKEGPSILRIQQVVRGDSAAYFCASSPLLSSYNEQFFGPGTRLTVL.

The chain carries TRBV2 and TRBJ2-1, with 7 bases identical to TRBD1. The germline V gene encodes CDR1 SNHLY and CDR2 FYNNEI. The CDR3 contains 15 residues. V shed 1 base and J 2 bases; nucleotides not matched to a gene: 2. Here the CDR3 reads CASSEGGGPYNEQFF. In DNA, the CDR3 is TGTGCCAGCAGTGAAGGAGGGGGCCCCTACAATGAGCAGTTCTTC.